These 16 T cell receptor beta chains were sequenced from one sample in a study of blood T cell repertoires in COVID-19. Produced via immunoSEQ multiplex PCR; TCRdb's table is partial and in-frame only. The sample lists 120,000 or so clones; 85% to 90% were seen once. The material sequenced was peripheral blood. These TCRs come from a human donor in a cohort sampled during active COVID-19.

DNA for the CDR3: TGTGCCAGCAGTCCGACACCAGCTGCTCCCTACGAGCAGTACTTC. Protein: CASSPTPAAPYEQYF. The V gene is TRBV28, the J gene TRBJ2-7; no definite D call. Between the trimmed V and J ends, which lost 5 bases and 2 bases, there was a span of 16 bases. Germline loops: CDR1 MDHEN, CDR2 SYDVKM. This CDR3 contains 15 residues.

The chain employs TRBV7-9 and TRBJ1-4, with 8 bases aligning to TRBD1. J gave up 8 bases and V 4 bases, and 6 bases lay outside the gene matches. Germline assignment: CDR1 SEHNR and CDR2 FQNEAQ (reference sequence). The CDR3 has 14 residues. The CDR3 region is CASSSQGAREKLFF. CDR3 bases: TGTGCCAGCAGCTCCCAGGGGGCTCGGGAAAAACTGTTTTTT.

The chain employs TRBV12-3 or TRBV12-4 and TRBJ2-1, with D possibly being TRBD2 (6 bases). Trimming removed 5 bases from V and 5 bases from J, with 10 bases in between. This CDR3 spans 13 amino acids. CDR3 in amino acids: CASSLGLHNEQFF. The CDR3 DNA is TGTGCCAGCAGTCTGGGACTCCACAATGAGCAGTTCTTC.

V is TRBV13 and J is TRBJ2-1, with D possibly matching TRBD2 (7 bases). Trimming took 2 bases from V and 3 from J, leaving 20 bases between them. The germline V gene encodes CDR1 PRHDT and CDR2 FYEKMQ (reference sequence). CDR3 length: 18 amino acids. CDR3 sequence reads: CASSLRGLGGAGYNEQFF. The CDR3, as DNA: TGTGCCAGCAGCTTACGCGGCCTTGGGGGGGCGGGCTACAATGAGCAGTTCTTC. The full variable domain, its missing parts supplied by reference TRBV13 and TRBJ2-1, is AAGVIQSPRHLIKEKRETATLKCYPIPRHDTVYWYQQGPGQDPQFLISFYEKMQSDKGSIPDRFSAQQFSDYHSELNMSSLELGDSALYFCASSLRGLGGAGYNEQFFGPGTRLTVL.

The genes are TRBV18 and TRBJ2-1, with 8 nucleotides matching TRBD2. J was trimmed by 10 bases and V by 1 base; bases with no gene match: 9. The CDR3 has 15 amino acids. Germline V gene lookup returns CDR1 KGHSH and CDR2 LQKENI. CDR3: CASSPQAGVVREQFF. The CDR3 bases are TGTGCCAGCTCACCACAAGCGGGGGTGGTGAGAGAGCAGTTCTTC.

This clone occurred many times. V usage is TRBV7-6 and J usage is TRBJ2-2; tentatively, D is TRBD1 (6 bases). The V end lost 5 bases, the J end lost 6 bases, and 19 bases lay between the germline ends. The CDR3 contains 16 residues. Per germline, CDR1 SGHVS and CDR2 FNYEAQ. This CDR3 is CASSITGTSVAGELFF. The DNA for the CDR3 is TGTGCCAGCAGCATAACCGGGACATCAGTGGCCGGGGAGCTGTTTTTT.

The chain links TRBV27 to TRBJ2-3, with 10 bases identical to TRBD2. The junction had 10 bases not matched to a gene; V was cut back by 5 bases and J by 5 bases. This CDR3 has 16 amino acids. Germline values: CDR1 MNHEY, CDR2 SMNVEV (reference sequence). This CDR3 is CASSILAGGEVDTQYF. CDR3 bases: TGTGCCAGCAGTATATTAGCGGGAGGAGAGGTAGATACGCAGTATTTT.

The chain employs TRBV18 and TRBJ1-2; no clear D. The V gene lost 1 base and the J gene lost 8 bases, with 8 bases spanning the gap. The CDR3 has 12 residues. Germline V gene sequence: CDR1 KGHSH, CDR2 LQKENI. The CDR3 DNA follows: TGTGCCAGCTCACCACGGACTGGCGGCTACACCTTC. Protein sequence: CASSPRTGGYTF.

This chain links TRBV28 with TRBJ1-5, with 9 positions matching TRBD1. This CDR3 contains 15 residues. The germline V gene has CDR1 MDHEN and CDR2 SYDVKM. V dropped 3 bases and J dropped 5; count of bases not matched to a gene: 5. CDR3 DNA: TGTGCCAGCAGTTTGACAGGGGGTTTGCATCAGCCCCAGCATTTT. It translates to CASSLTGGLHQPQHF. Using reference TRBV28 and TRBJ1-5 for the parts outside the CDR3, the full variable domain is DVKVTQSSRYLVKRTGEKVFLECVQDMDHENMFWYRQDPGLGLRLIYFSYDVKMKEKGDIPEGYSVSREKKERFSLILESASTNQTSMYLCASSLTGGLHQPQHFGDGTRLSIL.

The V call is TRBV10-1, the J call TRBJ2-5; no clear D gene. Trimming shortened V by 3 bases and J by 2 bases, and 7 bases separated the two germline ends. The CDR3 runs to 13 residues. Germline V gives CDR1 WNHNN, CDR2 SYGVQD (reference sequence). The CDR3 here is CASSEWPQETQYF. The CDR3 DNA follows: TGCGCCAGCAGTGAATGGCCGCAAGAGACCCAGTACTTC.

V usage is TRBV25-1 and J usage is TRBJ1-6, with 8 bases lining up with TRBD1. The CDR3 is 17 residues long. Germline V gene lookup returns CDR1 MGHDK and CDR2 SYGVNS. J lost 9 bases, V lost 0 bases, and 10 bases had no gene match. Here the CDR3 DNA reads TGTGCCAGCAGTGAATATGAGGTGGACAGGGAAGGTTCACCCCTCCACTTT. It codes for CASSEYEVDREGSPLHF.

The chain is built from TRBV6-5 and TRBJ1-1, with D perhaps TRBD1 (6 bases). The germline V and J ends were trimmed by 5 bases and 4 bases, with 11 bases remaining between them. CDR1 MNHEY and CDR2 SVGAGI come from the germline V gene. CDR3 length equals 13 residues. The CDR3 loop is CASSNRDRTEAFF. The CDR3 DNA reads as TGTGCCAGCAGTAACAGGGACCGCACTGAAGCTTTCTTT.

The V gene is TRBV6-4, the J gene TRBJ2-2; possible D gene TRBD2, 6 bases. From germline, CDR1 is MRHNA and CDR2 SNTAGT. Deletions cut 7 bases from V and 5 bases from J, with 17 bases between. The CDR3 is 15 residues long. The CDR3 here is CASTLEGESTGELFF. In nucleotides, the CDR3 is TGTGCCAGCACCCTGGAGGGAGAAAGTACCGGGGAGCTGTTTTTT.

The rearrangement uses TRBV6-5 and TRBJ2-7; possible D gene TRBD2, 6 bases. Germline lookup yields CDR1 MNHEY and CDR2 SVGAGI. Trimming removed 8 bases at V and 7 bases at J, with 12 bases between. The CDR3 length is 11 residues. CDR3 DNA sequence: TGTGCCAGCGGGGGTGGGAGGGAGCAGTACTTC. It encodes CASGGGREQYF.

This sequence joins TRBV11-1 and TRBJ2-1, with 7 bases matching TRBD2. Germline trimming cut 1 base from V and 9 bases from J; bases unmatched to any gene: 12. The CDR3 extends over 16 amino acids. Germline V lookup: CDR1 SGHAT, CDR2 FQDESV (reference sequence). DNA of the CDR3: TGTGCCAGCAGCTTAGTAATCGGACTAGTCCAAAGTGAGCAGTTCTTC. Its protein is CASSLVIGLVQSEQFF. Filled out from reference TRBV11-1 and TRBJ2-1, the complete variable domain reads EAEVAQSPRYKITEKSQAVAFWCDPISGHATLYWYRQILGQGPELLVQFQDESVVDDSQLPKDRFSAERLKGVDSTLKIQPAELGDSAMYLCASSLVIGLVQSEQFFGPGTRLTVL.

The gene calls are TRBV10-1 and TRBJ2-1, with 15 bases matching TRBD2. This CDR3 region has 18 residues. The ends lost 6 bases at V and 8 bases at J; junction bases unmatched: 14. Germline values: CDR1 WNHNN, CDR2 SYGVQD (reference sequence). The CDR3 spells CASSGDPGLAGGTDEQFF. In DNA, the CDR3 is TGCGCCAGCAGCGGGGACCCGGGACTAGCGGGAGGAACGGATGAGCAGTTCTTC.